This TCR beta chain emerged from a study of T cell responses to AZD1222 COVID-19 vaccine. With respect to this clone: Its cognate antigen is unknown.

V was cut by 0 bases and J by 0 bases, with 12 bases left in between. The CDR3 spans 16 residues. CDR1 and CDR2 (germline): SGHNT, YYREEE (reference sequence). Study-wide findings and caveats: Repertoires were obtained only post-peak T cell response.

The protocol was immunoSEQ multiplex PCR, while the TCRdb copy is restricted to in-frame clones and leaves out a portion. The table shows about 100,000 clones, with just under 90% occurring only once. The sequences come from peripheral blood, collected on day 0 of AZD1222 vaccination. This sequence joins TRBV5-4 and TRBJ1-2; perhaps TRBD1 as D (6 bases). This sequence was found in an adult in good health. This CDR3 reads CASSLAGKGANYGYTF. DNA for the CDR3: TGTGCCAGCAGCTTGGCCGGGAAGGGGGCTAACTATGGCTACACCTTC.